This T cell receptor (beta chain) was identified in a study of blood T cell repertoires in COVID-19. About the research overall: COVID-19 samples from acute and convalescent phases originated in the United States, Italy and Spain.

With 1 base removed from V and 10 bases from J, the gap between germline ends came to 7 bases. CDR1 is SGHAT, CDR2 FQNNGV, per germline. This CDR3 has 11 residues. Using immunoSEQ multiplex PCR, the repertoire was profiled, and TCRdb retains in-frame clones only, with some absent. The data hold fewer than 80,000 clones, with roughly 90% observed a single time. V and J are TRBV11-2 and TRBJ1-1; D may be TRBD1 (6 bases). The material sequenced was peripheral blood. The source is a human donor in a cohort sampled during active COVID-19. CDR3: CASSLGGGAFF. CDR3 coding DNA: TGTGCCAGCAGCTTAGGAGGGGGAGCTTTCTTT.